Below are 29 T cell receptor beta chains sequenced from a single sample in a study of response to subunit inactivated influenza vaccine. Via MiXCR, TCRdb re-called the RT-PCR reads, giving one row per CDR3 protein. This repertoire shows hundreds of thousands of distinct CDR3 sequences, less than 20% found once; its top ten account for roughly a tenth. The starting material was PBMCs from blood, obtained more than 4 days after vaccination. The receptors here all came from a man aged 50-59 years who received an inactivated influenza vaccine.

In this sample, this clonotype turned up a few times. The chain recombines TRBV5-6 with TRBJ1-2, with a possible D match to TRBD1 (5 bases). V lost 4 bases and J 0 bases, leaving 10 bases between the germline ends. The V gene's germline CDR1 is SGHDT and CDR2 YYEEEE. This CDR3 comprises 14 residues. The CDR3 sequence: CASSPRTTNYGYTF. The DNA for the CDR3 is TGTGCCAGCAGCCCCCGGACAACTAACTATGGCTACACCTTC. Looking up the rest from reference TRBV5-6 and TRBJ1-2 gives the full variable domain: DAGVTQSPTHLIKTRGQQVTLRCSPKSGHDTVSWYQQALGQGPQFIFQYYEEEERQRGNFPDRFSGHQFPNYSSELNVNALLLGDSALYLCASSPRTTNYGYTFGSGTRLTVV.

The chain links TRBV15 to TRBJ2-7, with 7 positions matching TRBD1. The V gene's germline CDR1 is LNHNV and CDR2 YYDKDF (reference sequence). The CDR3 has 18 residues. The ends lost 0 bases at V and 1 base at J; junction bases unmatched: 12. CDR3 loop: CATSREPSGDSLSYEQYF. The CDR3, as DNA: TGTGCCACCAGCAGAGAACCTTCTGGGGACAGTCTATCCTACGAGCAGTACTTC.

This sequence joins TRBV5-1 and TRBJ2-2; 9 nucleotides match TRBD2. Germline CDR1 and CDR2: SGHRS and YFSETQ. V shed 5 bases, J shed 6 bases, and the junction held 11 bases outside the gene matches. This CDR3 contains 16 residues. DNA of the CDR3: TGCGCCAGCAGTCCCTCCGGGACTAGCAAACCCGGGGAGCTGTTTTTT. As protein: CASSPSGTSKPGELFF.

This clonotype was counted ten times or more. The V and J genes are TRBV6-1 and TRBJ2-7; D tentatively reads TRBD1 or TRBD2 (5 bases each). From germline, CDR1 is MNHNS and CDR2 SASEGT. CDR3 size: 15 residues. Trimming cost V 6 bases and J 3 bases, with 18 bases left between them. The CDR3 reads CASSPMGTHNYEQYF. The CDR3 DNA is TGTGCCAGCAGCCCCATGGGGACCCATAACTACGAGCAGTACTTC.

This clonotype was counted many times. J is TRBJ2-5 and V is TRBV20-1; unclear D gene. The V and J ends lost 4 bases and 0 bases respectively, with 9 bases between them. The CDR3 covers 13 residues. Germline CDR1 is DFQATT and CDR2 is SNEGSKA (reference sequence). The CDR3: CSAIPENQETQYF. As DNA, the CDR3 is TGCAGTGCTATTCCTGAGAACCAAGAGACCCAGTACTTC.

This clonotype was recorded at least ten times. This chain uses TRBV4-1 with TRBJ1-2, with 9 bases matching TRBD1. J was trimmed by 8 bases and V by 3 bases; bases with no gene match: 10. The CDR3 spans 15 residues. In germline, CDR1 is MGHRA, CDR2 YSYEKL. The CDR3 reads CASSHDTGTGYGYTF. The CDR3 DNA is TGCGCCAGCAGCCATGATACCGGGACAGGGTACGGCTACACCTTC.

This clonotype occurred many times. CDR3 coding DNA: TGTGCCAGCAGCCACAGGGGAACGAATGAGCAGTTCTTC. Its translation: CASSHRGTNEQFF. V gene TRBV6-1 combines with J gene TRBJ2-1, with 7 bases matching TRBD1. CDR1 MNHNS and CDR2 SASEGT come from the germline V gene. V lost 6 bases to trimming and J lost 7 bases; unmatched junction nucleotides: 6. The CDR3 spans 13 residues.

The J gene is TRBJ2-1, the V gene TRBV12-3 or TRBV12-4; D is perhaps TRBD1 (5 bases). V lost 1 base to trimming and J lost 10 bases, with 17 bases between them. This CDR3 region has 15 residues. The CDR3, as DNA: TGTGCCAGCAGTTTAGGAACGCCAAGGGGAATGGAGCAGTTCTTC. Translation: CASSLGTPRGMEQFF.

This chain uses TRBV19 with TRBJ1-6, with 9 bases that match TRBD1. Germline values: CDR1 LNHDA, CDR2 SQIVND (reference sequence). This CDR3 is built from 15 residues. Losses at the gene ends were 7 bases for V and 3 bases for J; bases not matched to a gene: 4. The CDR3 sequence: CASTGDRDYNSPLHF. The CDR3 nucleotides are TGTGCCAGTACCGGGGACAGGGACTATAATTCACCCCTCCACTTT.

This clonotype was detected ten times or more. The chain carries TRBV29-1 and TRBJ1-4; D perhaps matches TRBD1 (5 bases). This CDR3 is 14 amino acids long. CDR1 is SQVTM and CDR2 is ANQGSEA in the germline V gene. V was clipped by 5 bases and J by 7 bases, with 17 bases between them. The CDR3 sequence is CSVLTSEGTEKLFF. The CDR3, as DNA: TGCAGCGTTTTAACGTCGGAGGGGACTGAAAAACTGTTTTTT.

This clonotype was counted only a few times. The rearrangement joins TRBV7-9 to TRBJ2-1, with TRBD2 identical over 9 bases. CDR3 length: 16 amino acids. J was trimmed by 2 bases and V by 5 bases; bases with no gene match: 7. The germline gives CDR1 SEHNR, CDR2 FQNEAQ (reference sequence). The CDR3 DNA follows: TGTGCCAGCAGCCCCAGACTAGCGGTAACCTACAATGAGCAGTTCTTC. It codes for CASSPRLAVTYNEQFF.

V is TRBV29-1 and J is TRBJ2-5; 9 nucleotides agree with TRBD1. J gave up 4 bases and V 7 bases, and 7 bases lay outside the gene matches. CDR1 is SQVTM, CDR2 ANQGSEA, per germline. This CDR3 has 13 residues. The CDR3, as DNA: TGCAGCGCGCAAGGGACAGGGCGAGAGACCCAGTACTTC. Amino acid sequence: CSAQGTGRETQYF.

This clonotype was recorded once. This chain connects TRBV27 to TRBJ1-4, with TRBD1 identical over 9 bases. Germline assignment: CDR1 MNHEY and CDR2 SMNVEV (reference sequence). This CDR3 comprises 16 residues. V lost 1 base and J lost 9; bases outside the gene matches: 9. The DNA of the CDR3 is TGTGCCAGCAGTTTATGGAAGGGGACAGGGCTCCAAAAACTGTTTTTT. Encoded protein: CASSLWKGTGLQKLFF.

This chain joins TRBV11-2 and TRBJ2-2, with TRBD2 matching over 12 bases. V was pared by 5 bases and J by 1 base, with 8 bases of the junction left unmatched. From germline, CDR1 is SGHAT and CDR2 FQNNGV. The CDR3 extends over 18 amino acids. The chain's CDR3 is CASSPRTSGNLNTGELFF. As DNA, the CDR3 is TGTGCCAGCAGCCCCCGGACTAGCGGGAATCTGAACACCGGGGAGCTGTTTTTT. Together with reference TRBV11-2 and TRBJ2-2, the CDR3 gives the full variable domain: EAGVAQSPRYKIIEKRQSVAFWCNPISGHATLYWYQQILGQGPKLLIQFQNNGVVDDSQLPKDRFSAERLKGVDSTLKIQPAKLEDSAVYLCASSPRTSGNLNTGELFFGEGSRLTVL.

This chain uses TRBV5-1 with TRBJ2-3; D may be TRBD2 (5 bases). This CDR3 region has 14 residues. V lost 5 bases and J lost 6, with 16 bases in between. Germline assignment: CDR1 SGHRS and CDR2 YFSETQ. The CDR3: CASRLGAPEDTQYF. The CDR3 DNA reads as TGCGCCAGCAGACTAGGTGCCCCCGAGGATACGCAGTATTTT.

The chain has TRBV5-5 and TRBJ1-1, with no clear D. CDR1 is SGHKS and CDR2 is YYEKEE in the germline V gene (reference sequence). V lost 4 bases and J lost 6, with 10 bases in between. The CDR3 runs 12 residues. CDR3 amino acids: CASSVGVAEAFF. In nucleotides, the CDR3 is TGTGCCAGCAGCGTTGGGGTGGCTGAAGCTTTCTTT.

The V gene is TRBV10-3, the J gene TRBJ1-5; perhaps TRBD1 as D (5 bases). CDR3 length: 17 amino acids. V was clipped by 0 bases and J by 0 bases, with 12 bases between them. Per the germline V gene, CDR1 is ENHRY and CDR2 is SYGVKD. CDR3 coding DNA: TGTGCCATCAGTGAGTCGAAGGGGACTCATAGCAATCAGCCCCAGCATTTT. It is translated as CAISESKGTHSNQPQHF.

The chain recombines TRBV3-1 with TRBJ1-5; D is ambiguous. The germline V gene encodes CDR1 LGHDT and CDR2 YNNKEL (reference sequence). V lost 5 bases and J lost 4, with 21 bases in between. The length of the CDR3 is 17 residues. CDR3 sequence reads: CASSEGLGRQGNQPQHF. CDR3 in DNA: TGTGCCAGCAGCGAAGGGTTAGGCAGACAAGGGAATCAGCCCCAGCATTTT.

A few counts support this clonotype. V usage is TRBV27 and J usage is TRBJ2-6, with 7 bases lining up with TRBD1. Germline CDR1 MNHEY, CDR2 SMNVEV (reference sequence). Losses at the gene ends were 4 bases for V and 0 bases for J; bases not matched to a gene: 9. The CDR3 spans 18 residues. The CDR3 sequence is CASSSYRGFSSGANVLTF. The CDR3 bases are TGTGCCAGCAGTTCTTACAGGGGATTTAGCTCTGGGGCCAACGTCCTGACTTTC.

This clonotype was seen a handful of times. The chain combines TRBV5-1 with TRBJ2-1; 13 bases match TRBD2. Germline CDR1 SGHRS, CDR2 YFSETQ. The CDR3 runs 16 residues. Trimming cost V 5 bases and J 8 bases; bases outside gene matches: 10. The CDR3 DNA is TGCGCCAGCAGGCCGACAGGACTAGCGGGGGTGGATGAGCAGTTCTTC. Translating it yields CASRPTGLAGVDEQFF.

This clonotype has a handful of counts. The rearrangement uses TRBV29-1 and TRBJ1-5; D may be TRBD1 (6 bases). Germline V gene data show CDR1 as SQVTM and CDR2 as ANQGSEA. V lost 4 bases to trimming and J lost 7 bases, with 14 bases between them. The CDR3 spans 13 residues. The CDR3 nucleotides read TGCAGCGTTGTTTGGGGGGCAGGGCAGCCCCAGCATTTT. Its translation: CSVVWGAGQPQHF.

CDR3: CASSRLAAGELFF. CDR3 DNA: TGTGCCAGCAGCCGACTAGCGGCCGGGGAGCTGTTTTTT. The gene calls are TRBV9 and TRBJ2-2, with 9 bases aligning to TRBD2. The CDR3 covers 13 residues. The V gene end was trimmed by 4 bases and the J gene end by 6 bases; junction bases not matched to a gene: 1. CDR1 is SGDLS, CDR2 YYNGEE, per germline.

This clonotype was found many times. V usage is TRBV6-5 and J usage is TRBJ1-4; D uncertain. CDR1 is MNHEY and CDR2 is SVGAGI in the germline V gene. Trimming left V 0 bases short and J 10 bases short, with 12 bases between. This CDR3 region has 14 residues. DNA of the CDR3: TGTGCCAGCAGTTACTCGACCACTGAAGGAAAACTGTTTTTT. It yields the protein CASSYSTTEGKLFF.

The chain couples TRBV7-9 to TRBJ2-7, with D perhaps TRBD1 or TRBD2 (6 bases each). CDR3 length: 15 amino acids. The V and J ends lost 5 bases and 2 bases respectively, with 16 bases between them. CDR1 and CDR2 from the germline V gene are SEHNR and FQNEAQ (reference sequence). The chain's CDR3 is CASSSFGGETYEQYF. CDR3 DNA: TGTGCCAGCAGCAGCTTCGGGGGCGAAACCTACGAGCAGTACTTC.

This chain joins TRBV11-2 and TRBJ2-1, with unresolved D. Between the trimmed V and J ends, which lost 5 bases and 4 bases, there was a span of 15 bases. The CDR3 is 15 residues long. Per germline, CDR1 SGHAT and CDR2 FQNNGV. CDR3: CASSQRVRAYNEQFF. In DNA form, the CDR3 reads TGTGCCAGCAGCCAAAGGGTGAGAGCGTACAATGAGCAGTTCTTC.

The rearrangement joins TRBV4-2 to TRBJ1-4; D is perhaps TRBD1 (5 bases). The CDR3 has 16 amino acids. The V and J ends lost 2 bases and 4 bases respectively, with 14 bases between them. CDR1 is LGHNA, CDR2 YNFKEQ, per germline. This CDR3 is CASSQFSDSFNEKLFF. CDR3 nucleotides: TGTGCCAGCAGCCAATTTTCAGACAGTTTTAATGAAAAACTGTTTTTT.

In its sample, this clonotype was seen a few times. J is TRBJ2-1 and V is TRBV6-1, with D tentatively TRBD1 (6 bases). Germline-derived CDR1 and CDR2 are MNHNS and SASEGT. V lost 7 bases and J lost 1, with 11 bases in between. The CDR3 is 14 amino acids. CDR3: CASKQGSSYNEQFF. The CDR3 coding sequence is TGTGCCAGCAAACAGGGTTCGTCCTACAATGAGCAGTTCTTC.

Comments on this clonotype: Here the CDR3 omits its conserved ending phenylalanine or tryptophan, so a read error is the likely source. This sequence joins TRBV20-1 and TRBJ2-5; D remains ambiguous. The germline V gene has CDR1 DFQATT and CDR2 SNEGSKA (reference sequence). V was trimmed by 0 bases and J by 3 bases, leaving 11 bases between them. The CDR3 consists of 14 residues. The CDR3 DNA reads TGCAGTGCTAGAGATGGTGCCATTAAAGAGACCCAGTACCTC. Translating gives CSARDGAIKETQYL.

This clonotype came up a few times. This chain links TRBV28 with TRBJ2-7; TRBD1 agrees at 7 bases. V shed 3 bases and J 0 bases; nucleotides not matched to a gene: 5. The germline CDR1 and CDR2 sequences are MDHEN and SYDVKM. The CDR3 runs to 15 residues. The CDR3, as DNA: TGTGCCAGCAGTTTCTCCAGGGGGATCTCCTACGAGCAGTACTTC. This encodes CASSFSRGISYEQYF.